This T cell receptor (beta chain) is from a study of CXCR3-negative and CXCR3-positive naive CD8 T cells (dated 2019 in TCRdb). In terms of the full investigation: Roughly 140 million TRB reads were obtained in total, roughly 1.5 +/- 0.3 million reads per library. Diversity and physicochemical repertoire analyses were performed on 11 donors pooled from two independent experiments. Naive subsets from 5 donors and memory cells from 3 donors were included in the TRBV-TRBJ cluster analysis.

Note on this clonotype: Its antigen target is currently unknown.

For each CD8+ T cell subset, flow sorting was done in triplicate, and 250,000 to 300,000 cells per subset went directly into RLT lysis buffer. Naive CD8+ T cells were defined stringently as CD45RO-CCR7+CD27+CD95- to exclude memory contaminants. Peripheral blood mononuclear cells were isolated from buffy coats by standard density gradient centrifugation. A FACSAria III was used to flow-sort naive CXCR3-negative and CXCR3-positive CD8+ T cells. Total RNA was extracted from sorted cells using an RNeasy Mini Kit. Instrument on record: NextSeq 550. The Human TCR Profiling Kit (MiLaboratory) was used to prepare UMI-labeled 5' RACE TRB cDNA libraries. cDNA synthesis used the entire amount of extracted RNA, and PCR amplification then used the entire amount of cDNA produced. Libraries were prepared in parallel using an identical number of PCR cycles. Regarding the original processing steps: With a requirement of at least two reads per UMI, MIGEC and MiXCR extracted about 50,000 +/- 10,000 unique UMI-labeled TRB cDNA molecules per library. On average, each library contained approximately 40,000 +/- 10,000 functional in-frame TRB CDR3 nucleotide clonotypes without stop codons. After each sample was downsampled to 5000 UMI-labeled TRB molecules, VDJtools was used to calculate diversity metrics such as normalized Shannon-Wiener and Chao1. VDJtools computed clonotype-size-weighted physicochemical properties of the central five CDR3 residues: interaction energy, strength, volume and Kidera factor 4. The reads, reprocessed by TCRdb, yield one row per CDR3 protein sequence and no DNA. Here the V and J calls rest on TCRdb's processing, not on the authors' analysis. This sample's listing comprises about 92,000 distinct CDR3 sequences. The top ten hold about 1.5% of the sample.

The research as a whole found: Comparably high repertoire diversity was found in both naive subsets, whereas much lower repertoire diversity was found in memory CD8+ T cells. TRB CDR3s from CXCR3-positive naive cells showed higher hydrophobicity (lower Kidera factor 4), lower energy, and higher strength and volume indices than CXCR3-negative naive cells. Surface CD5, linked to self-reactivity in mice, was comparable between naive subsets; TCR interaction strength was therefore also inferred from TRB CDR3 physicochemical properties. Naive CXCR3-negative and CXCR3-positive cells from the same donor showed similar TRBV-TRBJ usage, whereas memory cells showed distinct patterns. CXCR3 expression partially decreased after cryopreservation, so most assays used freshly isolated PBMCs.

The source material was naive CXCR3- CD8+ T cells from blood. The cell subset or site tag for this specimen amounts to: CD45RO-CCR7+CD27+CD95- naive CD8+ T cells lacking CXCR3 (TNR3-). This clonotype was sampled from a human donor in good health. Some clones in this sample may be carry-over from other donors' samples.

The CDR3 sequence is CSARAPASTDTQYF. In this chain, TRBV20-1 is recombined with TRBJ2-3. From its cysteine to its phenylalanine, the CDR3 spans 14 amino acids. No DNA is listed. Based on the germline V gene (reference sequence), the CDR1 and CDR2 sequences are DFQATT and SNEGSKA.